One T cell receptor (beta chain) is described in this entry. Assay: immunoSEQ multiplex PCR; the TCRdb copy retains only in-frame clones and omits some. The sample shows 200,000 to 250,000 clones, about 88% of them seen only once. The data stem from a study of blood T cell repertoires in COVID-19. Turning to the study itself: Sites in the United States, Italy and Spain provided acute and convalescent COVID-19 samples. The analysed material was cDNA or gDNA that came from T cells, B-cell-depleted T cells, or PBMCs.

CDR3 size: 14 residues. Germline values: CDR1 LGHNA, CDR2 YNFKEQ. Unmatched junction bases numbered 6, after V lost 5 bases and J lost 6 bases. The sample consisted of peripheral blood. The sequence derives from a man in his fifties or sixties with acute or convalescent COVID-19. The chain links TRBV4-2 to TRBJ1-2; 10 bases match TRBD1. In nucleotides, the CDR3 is TGTGCCAGCAGCACTACCGGGACAGGGGATGGCTACACCTTC. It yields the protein CASSTTGTGDGYTF.